This entry is about one TCR beta chain. Each CDR3 protein gets one entry after TCRdb re-called the 5' RACE reads with MiXCR. The sample has over 500,000 distinct CDR3 sequences; less than 25% are singletons. The data stem from a study of identical twins. The germline V and J ends were trimmed by 0 bases and 0 bases, with 8 bases remaining between them. The germline gives CDR1 SGHVS, CDR2 FQNEAQ. CDR3 length: 15 amino acids. This same sample was also part of a study on T cells expressing NK-cell markers.

The rearrangement uses TRBV7-8 and TRBJ1-2, with D uncertain. This TCR was recovered from a woman between 18 and 30 years old in good health. The sequencing sample was made of CD4+ T cells sorted from blood. Here the CDR3 reads CASSLATLTNYGYTF. In nucleotides, the CDR3 is TGTGCCAGCAGCTTAGCCACGCTCACTAACTATGGCTACACCTTC.